One sample yielded the 5 T cell receptor beta chains listed below, sequenced in a study of blood T cell repertoires in COVID-19. Profiling relied on immunoSEQ multiplex PCR, and the TCRdb table lists in-frame clones only, not all of them. The table records around 360,000 clones, 87% of them present only once. The source material was PBMCs or T cells enriched from blood (not recorded which). Receptors were obtained from a man aged 35 to 55 in a cohort exposed to, infected with or recovered from COVID-19 (not recorded which).

The chain employs TRBV24-1 and TRBJ2-3; D is perhaps TRBD2 (6 bases). Germline V gene data show CDR1 as KGHDR and CDR2 as SFDVKD. There are 17 residues in the CDR3. The V end was cut by 3 bases, the J end by 2 bases, with 17 bases between. The CDR3 nucleotides are TGTGCCACCAGTGATCCTCGGGGTAGCGGAGACACAGATACGCAGTATTTT. Protein product: CATSDPRGSGDTDTQYF.

This clone was counted a single time. The rearrangement links TRBV18 to TRBJ2-2; tentatively, D is TRBD1 (6 bases). This CDR3 contains 16 residues. Germline assignment: CDR1 KGHSH and CDR2 LQKENI. Trimming cost V 4 bases and J 0 bases, with 12 bases left between them. CDR3 in amino acids: CASSRSQGSNTGELFF. CDR3 bases: TGTGCCAGCTCACGCTCTCAGGGGTCGAACACCGGGGAGCTGTTTTTT. The full variable domain, its missing parts supplied by reference TRBV18 and TRBJ2-2, is NAGVMQNPRHLVRRRGQEARLRCSPMKGHSHVYWYRQLPEEGLKFMVYLQKENIIDESGMPKERFSAEFPKEGPSILRIQQVVRGDSAAYFCASSRSQGSNTGELFFGEGSRLTVL.

This clone appeared a few times. The V gene is TRBV19, the J gene TRBJ2-1, with 11 bases fitting TRBD2. Germline V gene sequence: CDR1 LNHDA, CDR2 SQIVND (reference sequence). With 6 bases clipped from V and 5 bases from J, the junction kept 9 bases outside the gene matches. The CDR3 runs to 16 residues. The CDR3, as DNA: TGTGCCAGTAGATCAGCCGGGACTAGCGGACACAATGAGCAGTTCTTC. Protein: CASRSAGTSGHNEQFF.

The chain employs TRBV5-1 and TRBJ2-1, with 9 bases identical to TRBD2. CDR3 length equals 16 residues. CDR1 and CDR2 (germline): SGHRS, YFSETQ. J lost 4 bases, V lost 3 bases, and 8 bases had no gene match. As DNA, the CDR3 is TGCGCCAGCAGCTCGTTGGGACTAGCAGGGTACAATGAGCAGTTCTTC. The encoded protein is CASSSLGLAGYNEQFF.

The chain links TRBV28 to TRBJ1-1; 7 bases are shared with TRBD1. The V gene's germline CDR1 is MDHEN and CDR2 SYDVKM. The CDR3 has 12 residues. V was clipped by 5 bases and J by 11 bases; unmatched bases: 8. CDR3 coding DNA: TGTGCCAGCAGTAACACAGGGGTCGACGCTTTCTTT. Protein sequence: CASSNTGVDAFF.